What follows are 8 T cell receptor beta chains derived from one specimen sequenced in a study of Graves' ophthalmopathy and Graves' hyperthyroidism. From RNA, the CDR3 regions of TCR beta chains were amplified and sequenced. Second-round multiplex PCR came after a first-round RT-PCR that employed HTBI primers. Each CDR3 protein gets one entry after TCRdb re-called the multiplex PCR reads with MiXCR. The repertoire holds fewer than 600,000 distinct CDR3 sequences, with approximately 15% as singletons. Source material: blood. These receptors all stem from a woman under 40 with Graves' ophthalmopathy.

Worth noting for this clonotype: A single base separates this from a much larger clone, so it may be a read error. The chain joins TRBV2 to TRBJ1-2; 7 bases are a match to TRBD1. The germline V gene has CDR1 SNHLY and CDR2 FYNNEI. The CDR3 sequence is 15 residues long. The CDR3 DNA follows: TGTGCCAGCAGTACCAGACAGGGCAATAACTATGGCCACACCTTC. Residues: CASSTRQGNNYGHTF.

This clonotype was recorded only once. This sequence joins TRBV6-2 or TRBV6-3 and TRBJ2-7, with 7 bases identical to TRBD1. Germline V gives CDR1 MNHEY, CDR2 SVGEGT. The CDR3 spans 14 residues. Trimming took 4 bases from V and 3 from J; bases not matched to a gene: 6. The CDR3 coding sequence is TGTGCCAGCAGTTCTCACAGGGGTGGCTACGAGCAGTACTTC. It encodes CASSSHRGGYEQYF.

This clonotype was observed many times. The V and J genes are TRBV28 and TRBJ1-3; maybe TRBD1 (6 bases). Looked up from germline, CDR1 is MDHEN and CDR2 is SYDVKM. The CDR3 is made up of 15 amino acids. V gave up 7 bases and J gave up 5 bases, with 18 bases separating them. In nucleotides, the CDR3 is TGTGCCAGCATCCTCGGGGGCGCAGAAAGAAACACCATATATTTT. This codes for CASILGGAERNTIYF.

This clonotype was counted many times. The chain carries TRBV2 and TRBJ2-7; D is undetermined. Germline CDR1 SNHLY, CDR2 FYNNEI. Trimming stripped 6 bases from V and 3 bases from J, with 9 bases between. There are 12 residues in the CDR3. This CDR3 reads CASRSGIYEQYF. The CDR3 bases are TGTGCCAGCAGGTCTGGTATCTACGAGCAGTACTTC.

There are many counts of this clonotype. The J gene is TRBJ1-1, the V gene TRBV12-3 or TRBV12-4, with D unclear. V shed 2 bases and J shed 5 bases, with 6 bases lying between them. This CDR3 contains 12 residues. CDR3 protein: CASSLTWTEAFF. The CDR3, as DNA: TGTGCCAGCAGTTTAACGTGGACTGAAGCTTTCTTT.

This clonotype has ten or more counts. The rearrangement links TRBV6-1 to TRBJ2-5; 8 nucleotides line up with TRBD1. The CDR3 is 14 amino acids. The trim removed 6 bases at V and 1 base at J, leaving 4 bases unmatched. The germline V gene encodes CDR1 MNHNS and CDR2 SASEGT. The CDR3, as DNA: TGTGCCAGCAGGGTCCAGGGGGCCCAAGAGACCCAGTACTTC. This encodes CASRVQGAQETQYF.

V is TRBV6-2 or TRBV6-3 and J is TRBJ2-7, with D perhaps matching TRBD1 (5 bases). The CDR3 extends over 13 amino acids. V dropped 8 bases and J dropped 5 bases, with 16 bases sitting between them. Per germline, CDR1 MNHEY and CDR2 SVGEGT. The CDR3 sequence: CASGSPRVDEQYF. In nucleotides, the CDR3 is TGTGCCAGCGGCTCTCCCAGGGTGGACGAGCAGTACTTC.

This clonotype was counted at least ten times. The CDR3: CASSTPSSYEQYF. The DNA of the CDR3 is TGTGCCAGCAGTACACCTAGCTCCTACGAGCAGTACTTC. The chain recombines TRBV6-1 with TRBJ2-7; D is unresolved. The germline V and J ends were trimmed by 5 bases and 0 bases, with 8 bases remaining between them. The CDR3 contains 13 residues. Germline V gene data show CDR1 as MNHNS and CDR2 as SASEGT.